This T cell receptor (beta chain) was sequenced in a study of T cell responses to AZD1222 COVID-19 vaccine. This table comes from immunoSEQ multiplex PCR, and its TCRdb copy is limited to in-frame clones, with some not included. The sample holds about 120,000 clones, 90% to 95% seen once. A word on this clone: Its antigen is still unknown.

CDR1 is LGHDT, CDR2 YNNKEL, per germline (reference sequence). Trimming stripped 5 bases from V and 1 base from J, with 11 bases between. The CDR3 contains 14 residues. Study-wide results and caveats: Spike was spanned by vaccine-associated CD4 TCRs, which were dominant at 160-218 and 743-854. Increased Spike-specific TCR breadth and depth were observed after two AZD1222 doses.

This specimen was peripheral blood, taken on day 0 of AZD1222 vaccination. This chain links TRBV3-1 (or the pseudogene TRBV3-2) with TRBJ1-1; tentatively, D is TRBD1 (5 bases). The receptor was derived from an adult in good health. In DNA, the CDR3 is TGTGCCAGCAGCTCAAGTACAGGGAACACTGAAGCTTTCTTT. Translating it yields CASSSSTGNTEAFF.